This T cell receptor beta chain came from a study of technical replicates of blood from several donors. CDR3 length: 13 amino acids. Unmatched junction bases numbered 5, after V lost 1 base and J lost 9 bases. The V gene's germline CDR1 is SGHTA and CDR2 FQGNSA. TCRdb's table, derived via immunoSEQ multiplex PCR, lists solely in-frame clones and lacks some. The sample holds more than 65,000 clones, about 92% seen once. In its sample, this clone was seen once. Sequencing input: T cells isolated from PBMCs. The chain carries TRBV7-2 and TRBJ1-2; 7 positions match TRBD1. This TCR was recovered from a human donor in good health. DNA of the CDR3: TGTGCCAGCAGCTTAGGCGCAGGGGGAAGCTACACCTTC. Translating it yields CASSLGAGGSYTF.